This TCR beta chain emerged from a study of T cell responses to AZD1222 COVID-19 vaccine. Repertoires were generated with immunoSEQ multiplex PCR, while TCRdb's copy carries only in-frame clones and drops some. The data contain approximately 120,000 clones, 90% of them seen just once; the ten biggest clones take up about 4.2%. General study results and limits: Of the AZD1222 recipients, only five to seven were seropositive at baseline. Spike-wide coverage was observed for vaccine-associated CD4 TCRs, with dominant responses at 160-218 and 743-854.

Regarding this clone: Its cognate antigen is unknown.

The sequences come from peripheral blood, collected on day 0 of MenACWY control vaccination. The TCR comes from an adult in good health.

The CDR3 sequence: CASSESQSLAGGWNEQFF. CDR3 nucleotide sequence: TGCGCCAGCAGTGAGTCGCAATCACTAGCGGGGGGTTGGAATGAGCAGTTCTTC. The genes are TRBV10-2 and TRBJ2-1, with 12 bases matching TRBD2. CDR1 is WSHSY, CDR2 SAAADI, per germline. The CDR3 has 18 residues. Trimming took 0 bases from V and 7 from J; bases not matched to a gene: 10.